The 8 T cell receptor beta chains below all came from one sample that was sequenced in a study of T cells in Graves' hyperthyroidism and ophthalmopathy. The source material, RNA transcripts, was used to amplify TCR beta CDR3 regions. Researchers ran a first-round RT-PCR on the TCR CDR3 using the HTBI primer set. Each CDR3 protein gets one entry after TCRdb re-called the multiplex PCR reads with MiXCR. The sample carries some 400,000 distinct CDR3 sequences, approximately 14% recorded once. Material for sequencing was blood. The receptor set was obtained from an older woman with Graves' hyperthyroidism.

The gene calls are TRBV6-2 or TRBV6-3 and TRBJ2-7, with D tentatively TRBD1 (6 bases). Germline CDR1 MNHEY, CDR2 SVGEGT. Trimming took 2 bases from V and 0 from J, leaving 20 bases between them. CDR3 length: 18 amino acids. The CDR3 spells CASSYLASDRFFSYEQYF. DNA for the CDR3: TGTGCCAGCAGTTACCTCGCTTCGGACAGATTTTTCTCCTACGAGCAGTACTTC.

Comments on this clonotype: An end of the junction does not agree with germline; a read error may underlie this. This sequence joins TRBV12-3 or TRBV12-4 and TRBJ2-7; 7 positions match TRBD1. The CDR3 totals 14 residues. The CDR3 loop is CTSSFGDRFYEQYF. In nucleotides, the CDR3 is TGTACCAGCAGTTTCGGGGACAGATTCTACGAGCAGTACTTC.

This clonotype was recorded many times. This chain joins TRBV12-3 or TRBV12-4 and TRBJ2-5; 7 nucleotides agree with TRBD1. The CDR3 has 15 amino acids. V lost 5 bases to trimming and J lost 0 bases; unmatched junction nucleotides: 6. CDR3 sequence reads: CASSHSTGNQETQYF. The CDR3 DNA reads as TGTGCCAGCAGTCATTCGACAGGGAACCAAGAGACCCAGTACTTC.

The rearrangement joins TRBV7-3 to TRBJ2-1; 11 bases match TRBD2. Germline values: CDR1 SGHTA, CDR2 FQGTGA. V lost 3 bases to trimming and J lost 5 bases; unmatched junction nucleotides: 3. CDR3 length: 15 amino acids. The CDR3 DNA sequence: TGTGCCAGCAGCTTGACTAGCGGGATAGACAATGAGCAGTTCTTC. Protein sequence: CASSLTSGIDNEQFF.

Many counts were recorded for this clonotype. This chain connects TRBV28 to TRBJ2-5, with 8 bases aligning to TRBD2. There are 14 residues in the CDR3. The V gene end was trimmed by 8 bases and the J gene end by 5 bases; junction bases not matched to a gene: 10. Looked up from germline, CDR1 is MDHEN and CDR2 is SYDVKM. The CDR3 protein is CASCLGGESETQYF. The CDR3 bases are TGTGCCAGCTGCCTCGGGGGGGAGTCGGAGACCCAGTACTTC.

The chain carries TRBV6-4 and TRBJ2-7; 11 bases align to TRBD2. V was pared by 5 bases and J by 2 bases, with 11 bases of the junction left unmatched. CDR1 and CDR2 from the germline V gene are MRHNA and SNTAGT. This CDR3 has 17 residues. CDR3 protein: CASSHLGLADQTYEQYF. The CDR3 DNA follows: TGTGCCAGCAGTCACTTGGGACTAGCGGACCAGACCTACGAGCAGTACTTC.

This clonotype came up a few times. This chain uses TRBV19 with TRBJ1-2; possibly TRBD1 for D (5 bases). CDR1 and CDR2 (germline): LNHDA, SQIVND (reference sequence). This CDR3 spans 14 amino acids. The V gene lost 6 bases and the J gene lost 4 bases, with 15 bases spanning the gap. The CDR3 is CASRPTTDSYGYTF. The DNA of the CDR3 is TGTGCCAGTAGACCTACGACAGATAGCTATGGCTACACCTTC.

This clonotype was counted a few times. The gene calls are TRBV7-9 and TRBJ2-1; 10 positions match TRBD2. The V and J ends lost 5 bases and 1 base, in that order; junction bases with no gene match: 5. The CDR3 covers 16 residues. Germline values: CDR1 SEHNR, CDR2 FQNEAQ (reference sequence). The chain's CDR3 is CASSNWTSGSYNEQFF. The CDR3 DNA follows: TGTGCCAGCAGCAATTGGACTAGCGGATCCTACAATGAGCAGTTCTTC.